Listed here are 26 T cell receptor beta chains from one sample, sequenced in a study of shared clonotypes between healthy human individuals. Using immunoSEQ multiplex PCR, the repertoire was profiled, and TCRdb retains in-frame clones only, with some absent. The table lists approximately 590,000 clones, less than 97% of them singletons. Naive CD8 cells lacked CD45RO, underwent positive selection for CCR7 and left out terminally differentiated effector memory CD45RA+ cells. Sequencing input: naive CD8+ T cells sorted from blood. These TCRs come from a woman aged 25 to 39 in good health.

The genes are TRBV19 and TRBJ1-2; 9 nucleotides match TRBD1. V was clipped by 6 bases and J by 3 bases; unmatched bases: 8. This CDR3 is 15 amino acids long. Germline V lookup: CDR1 LNHDA, CDR2 SQIVND (reference sequence). In nucleotides, the CDR3 is TGTGCCAGTAGCAGGGACAGGGAATTTGACTATGGCTACACCTTC. Translated, it gives CASSRDREFDYGYTF.

This clone was found once. This chain connects TRBV29-1 to TRBJ2-3; 12 positions agree with TRBD2. The CDR3 contains 15 residues. Germline V lookup: CDR1 SQVTM, CDR2 ANQGSEA. V trimming: 5 bases; J trimming: 2 bases; junction bases outside the gene matches: 5. CDR3 DNA: TGCAGCGTTCCAGGACTAGCGGGGCTCACAGATACGCAGTATTTT. Protein sequence: CSVPGLAGLTDTQYF.

The J gene is TRBJ1-1, the V gene TRBV5-4; a weak D match, TRBD1 (5 bases). The CDR3 covers 13 residues. Germline lookup yields CDR1 SGHNT and CDR2 YYREEE (reference sequence). The V and J ends lost 3 bases and 3 bases respectively, with 9 bases between them. CDR3 DNA: TGTGCCAGCAGCTGGCGGGGGGACACTGAAGCTTTCTTT. It yields the protein CASSWRGDTEAFF.

The gene calls are TRBV11-2 and TRBJ2-4; possible D gene TRBD2, 6 bases. Trimming left V 0 bases short and J 12 bases short, with 9 bases between. In germline, CDR1 is SGHAT, CDR2 FQNNGV. This CDR3 is built from 12 residues. CDR3 amino acids: CASSLEWGDQYF. The CDR3 DNA is TGTGCCAGCAGCTTAGAATGGGGGGATCAGTACTTC.

This chain uses TRBV13 with TRBJ2-7; the match to TRBD1 covers 7 bases. J gave up 5 bases and V 4 bases, and 8 bases lay outside the gene matches. CDR1 is PRHDT, CDR2 FYEKMQ, per germline (reference sequence). The CDR3 has 14 residues. The CDR3 loop reads CASSYGQVMDEQYF. The CDR3 nucleotides read TGTGCCAGCAGCTATGGACAGGTGATGGACGAGCAGTACTTC.

This clone was seen only once. The chain is built from TRBV9 and TRBJ1-3; 7 nucleotides align to TRBD1. CDR3 length: 16 residues. Germline lookup yields CDR1 SGDLS and CDR2 YYNGEE. With 3 bases clipped from V and 0 bases from J, the junction kept 6 bases outside the gene matches. The CDR3 loop reads CASSAGDSYSGNTIYF. The CDR3 DNA is TGTGCCAGCAGCGCCGGGGACAGCTACTCTGGAAACACCATATATTTT.

V is TRBV30 and J is TRBJ1-6; D is unresolved. CDR1 and CDR2 from the germline V gene are GTSNPN and SVGIG (reference sequence). The CDR3 extends over 14 amino acids. Between the trimmed V and J ends, which lost 2 bases and 6 bases, there was a span of 11 bases. This CDR3 reads CAWSLVHGNSPLHF. As DNA, the CDR3 is TGTGCCTGGAGTCTGGTTCACGGTAATTCACCCCTCCACTTT.

This chain links TRBV7-9 with TRBJ2-1; the match to TRBD1 covers 11 bases. The CDR3 spans 12 residues. Germline loops: CDR1 SEHNR, CDR2 FQNEAQ (reference sequence). Trimming cost V 5 bases and J 15 bases; bases outside gene matches: 6. The CDR3 nucleotides read TGTGCCAGCAGCGCGGGACAGGGGGAACGGTTCTTC. It codes for CASSAGQGERFF.

This chain links TRBV27 with TRBJ2-1; possibly TRBD1 for D (5 bases). V was pared by 0 bases and J by 4 bases, with 7 bases between. Germline CDR1 reads MNHEY; CDR2 reads SMNVEV (reference sequence). CDR3 size: 14 residues. CDR3 protein: CASSLSGQYNEQFF. The CDR3 region has the DNA TGTGCCAGCAGTTTATCGGGGCAGTACAATGAGCAGTTCTTC.

CDR3 in amino acids: CASSPSVGGYEQYF. DNA for the CDR3: TGTGCCAGCAGCCCCTCGGTAGGGGGCTACGAGCAGTACTTC. The rearrangement joins TRBV6-5 to TRBJ2-7, with D possibly TRBD1 on 6 matching bases. Germline values: CDR1 MNHEY, CDR2 SVGAGI. The CDR3 has 14 residues. V lost 6 bases to trimming and J lost 3 bases, with 15 bases between them.

V and J are TRBV28 and TRBJ2-7; D is perhaps TRBD1 (5 bases). Trimming left V 6 bases short and J 0 bases short, with 15 bases between. CDR1 MDHEN and CDR2 SYDVKM come from the germline V gene. The CDR3 is 15 amino acids. DNA of the CDR3: TGTGCCAGCAGCCCTTGGGGCGGTCCCTCCTACGAGCAGTACTTC. Protein: CASSPWGGPSYEQYF.

V gene TRBV13 combines with J gene TRBJ1-4, with no clear D. CDR3 length: 16 residues. Germline assignment: CDR1 PRHDT and CDR2 FYEKMQ (reference sequence). V was shortened by 5 bases and J by 7 bases, with 20 bases between the two germline ends. The CDR3 DNA reads TGTGCCAGCAGCATCACTAAGGGCCGGGAGGGTGAAAAACTGTTTTTT. This translates into CASSITKGREGEKLFF.

The J gene is TRBJ2-7, the V gene TRBV29-1, with TRBD2 identical over 12 bases. Trimming took 5 bases from V and 5 from J; bases not matched to a gene: 1. Germline V gene sequence: CDR1 SQVTM, CDR2 ANQGSEA. This CDR3 is 12 amino acids long. The CDR3 nucleotides are TGCAGCGTTCTAGCGGGAGGGAACGAGCAGTACTTC. Protein: CSVLAGGNEQYF.

The V and J genes are TRBV19 and TRBJ1-2, with D hard to call. Per germline, CDR1 LNHDA and CDR2 SQIVND (reference sequence). The V end lost 6 bases, the J end lost 8 bases, and 19 bases lay between the germline ends. This CDR3 has 14 residues. This CDR3 reads CASRLLVPEGGYTF. In DNA, the CDR3 is TGTGCCAGTAGGCTCTTGGTTCCCGAAGGGGGCTACACCTTC.

The V gene is TRBV14, the J gene TRBJ1-6; 10 bases agree with TRBD1. The CDR3 is 15 amino acids. Germline loops: CDR1 SGHDN, CDR2 FVKESK. V was pared by 5 bases and J by 10 bases, with 8 bases of the junction left unmatched. CDR3 sequence reads: CASSLGQGIRSPLHF. The CDR3 DNA is TGTGCCAGCAGCTTGGGACAGGGGATTAGATCACCCCTCCACTTT.

This chain joins TRBV5-1 and TRBJ2-1; 7 nucleotides align to TRBD1. This CDR3 contains 16 residues. Germline V lookup: CDR1 SGHRS, CDR2 YFSETQ. V gave up 3 bases and J gave up 7 bases; unmatched junction bases: 13. CDR3 nucleotide sequence: TGCGCCAGCAGCTGGAGAGGGGGCGTGAGAAAGAATGAGCAGTTCTTC. Translation: CASSWRGGVRKNEQFF.

V and J are TRBV5-1 and TRBJ2-7; the D gene is possibly TRBD2 (5 bases). Germline V gene data show CDR1 as SGHRS and CDR2 as YFSETQ. The CDR3 is made up of 12 amino acids. V gave up 7 bases and J gave up 2 bases, with 10 bases separating them. DNA for the CDR3: TGCGCCAGCTCCGGGGAGACCTACGAGCAGTACTTC. Residues: CASSGETYEQYF.

This clone was seen once. The V gene is TRBV2, the J gene TRBJ2-1; a weak D match, TRBD1 (6 bases). V lost 0 bases and J lost 6, with 12 bases in between. The CDR3 loop spans 15 amino acids. Germline CDR1 and CDR2: SNHLY and FYNNEI. The CDR3 sequence: CASSEARRGGNEQFF. The CDR3 DNA sequence: TGTGCCAGCAGTGAAGCGCGTCGAGGGGGCAATGAGCAGTTCTTC. Full variable domain (missing parts from reference TRBV2 and TRBJ2-1): EPEVTQTPSHQVTQMGQEVILRCVPISNHLYFYWYRQILGQKVEFLVSFYNNEISEKSEIFDDQFSVERPDGSNFTLKIRSTKLEDSAMYFCASSEARRGGNEQFFGPGTRLTVL.

The chain links TRBV6-1 to TRBJ1-4; a possible D gene is TRBD1 (5 bases). In germline, CDR1 is MNHNS, CDR2 SASEGT. The CDR3 runs to 18 residues. Trimming removed 1 base from V and 8 bases from J, with 23 bases in between. CDR3 sequence (DNA): TGTGCCAGCAGTGAAGATATCAGGGTCGAAGGGTCGGGGGAAAAACTGTTTTTT. Amino acid sequence: CASSEDIRVEGSGEKLFF.

The J gene is TRBJ1-4, the V gene TRBV29-1; no reliable D call. Trimming removed 5 bases at V and 5 bases at J, with 9 bases between. The CDR3 loop spans 12 amino acids. Looked up from germline, CDR1 is SQVTM and CDR2 is ANQGSEA. The DNA for the CDR3 is TGCAGCGTTTTTGAAGGGAATGAAAAACTGTTTTTT. Amino acid sequence: CSVFEGNEKLFF.

V usage is TRBV21-1 and J usage is TRBJ2-7; the DNA was not compared with TRBD2, the D call given in the table. TRBV21-1 counts as a pseudogene. This CDR3 has 17 amino acids. The CDR3 region has the DNA TGTGCCAGCAGCAAATGGCGCGGACTAGCGGAGGCCTACGAGCAGTACTTC. Protein sequence: CASSKWRGLAEAYEQYF.

The V gene is TRBV5-4, the J gene TRBJ2-7; 7 bases line up with TRBD2. The CDR3 spans 14 residues. V shed 3 bases and J 3 bases; nucleotides not matched to a gene: 6. The germline gives CDR1 SGHNT, CDR2 YYREEE (reference sequence). The CDR3 here is CASSSGGRYYEQYF. The CDR3 DNA reads TGTGCCAGCAGCTCGGGAGGAAGGTACTACGAGCAGTACTTC.

V usage is TRBV9 and J usage is TRBJ2-1; TRBD2 matches at 11 bases. V lost 2 bases, J lost 6 bases, and 4 bases stayed unmatched. This CDR3 contains 15 residues. Germline CDR1 and CDR2: SGDLS and YYNGEE. CDR3 in amino acids: CASSVPTSGVNEQFF. CDR3 nucleotide sequence: TGTGCCAGCAGCGTGCCGACTAGCGGGGTCAATGAGCAGTTCTTC.

J is TRBJ2-7 and V is TRBV30, with 10 bases matching TRBD1. This CDR3 region has 14 residues. J was trimmed by 4 bases and V by 4 bases; bases with no gene match: 7. Germline V gene lookup returns CDR1 GTSNPN and CDR2 SVGIG (reference sequence). CDR3 protein: CAWTGTGVVYEQYF. The CDR3 coding sequence is TGTGCCTGGACCGGGACAGGGGTGGTTTACGAGCAGTACTTC.

The V gene is TRBV10-3, the J gene TRBJ2-7; tentatively, D is TRBD1 (7 bases). The CDR3 has 15 amino acids. Germline CDR1 ENHRY, CDR2 SYGVKD. Deletions cut 4 bases from V and 4 bases from J, with 17 bases between. The CDR3 loop is CAISALSGGFYEQYF. The CDR3 DNA reads TGTGCCATCAGTGCACTGTCAGGGGGGTTTTACGAGCAGTACTTC.

This clone was detected only once. Other DNA sequences in the same sample also yield this CDR3. The V call is TRBV5-4, the J call TRBJ1-2; no clear D. Between the trimmed V and J ends, which lost 0 bases and 5 bases, there was a span of 5 bases. The CDR3 sequence is 12 residues long. Germline V gene data show CDR1 as SGHNT and CDR2 as YYREEE (reference sequence). The CDR3 region is CASSLEAYGYTF. DNA for the CDR3: TGTGCCAGCAGCTTGGAAGCTTATGGCTACACCTTC.